Listed below are T cell receptor beta chains from one sample, sequenced in a study of blood T cell repertoires in COVID-19. Profiling relied on immunoSEQ multiplex PCR, and the TCRdb table lists in-frame clones only, not all of them. The sample records about 36,000 clones, about nine tenths being singletons. Material for sequencing was peripheral blood. Every receptor here comes from a human donor in a cohort sampled during active COVID-19. Each CDR3 is given with its conserved first and last residue. D genes are given only for firm matches. Clone sizes are given selectively: once, few, many, or a class where the clone is expanded.

clone size	V gene	D gene	J gene	CDR3 DNA	CDR3 protein
NA	TRBV28	TRBD1	TRBJ1-6	TGTGCCAGCAGTTTAGACAGGGGGTATAATTCACCCCTCCACTTT	CASSLDRGYNSPLHF
NA	TRBV6-1	NA	TRBJ1-4	TGTGCCAGCAGTGAACAGGGCCCGGTAAGGACGTTTTTT	CASSEQGPVRTFF
NA	TRBV3-1/TRBV3-2	TRBD1	TRBJ2-6	TGTGCCAGCAGCCCAGGAACAGGGGGTGTGGGGGCCAACGTCCTGACTTTC	CASSPGTGGVGANVLTF
NA	TRBV28	TRBD1	TRBJ1-2	TGTGCCAGCAGTTCCTCCGGGACAGGGGGTAACTATGGCTACACCTTC	CASSSSGTGGNYGYTF
NA	TRBV27	TRBD2	TRBJ2-1	TGTGCCTGCAAAGCCGGGACTAGCGGGAGGGTCAATGAGCAGTTCTTC	CACKAGTSGRVNEQFF
NA	TRBV7-2	TRBD1	TRBJ1-5	TGTGCCAGCAGCTTAAGGGGGACAGGGGGCTCCAATCAGCCCCAGCATTTT	CASSLRGTGGSNQPQHF
NA	TRBV15	TRBD2	TRBJ2-1	TGTGCCACCAGCAGGGGGGGGAGGACTAGCGTCAATGAGCAGTTCTTC	CATSRGGRTSVNEQFF
few	TRBV7-9	TRBD1	TRBJ1-6	TGTGCCAGCAGCTCCGAACAGGGGAATTCACCCCTCCACTTT	CASSSEQGNSPLHF
few	TRBV4-3	TRBD2	TRBJ2-1	TGCGCCAGCAGCCTTCAGACTAGCGGGAGGAAGGGTGAGCAGTTCTTC	CASSLQTSGRKGEQFF
NA	TRBV19	NA	TRBJ2-6	TGTGCCAGTAGTATCGGGGGTACTGGGGCCAACGTCCTGACTTTC	CASSIGGTGANVLTF
NA	TRBV4-3	NA	TRBJ2-3	TGCGCCAGCAGCCAAGTGGGTAATTCCCGGAGTACGCAGTATTTT	CASSQVGNSRSTQYF
NA	TRBV7-3	NA	TRBJ2-6	TGTGCCAGCAGCTTGGGGAACAGGGCATCTGGGGCCAACGTCCTGACTTTC	CASSLGNRASGANVLTF
NA	TRBV10-3	TRBD1	TRBJ1-2	TGTGCCATTTTCCGGGTCGGACAGCCAGGGGGAAACTATGGCTACACCTTC	CAIFRVGQPGGNYGYTF